Detailed here is one TCR beta chain. The entry originates in a study of blood T cell repertoires in COVID-19. As for the study in general: PBMCs, B-cell-depleted T cells, or T cells were the source of the cDNA or gDNA that made up the material.

CDR3 length equals 14 residues. V trimming: 2 bases; J trimming: 4 bases; junction bases outside the gene matches: 3. The germline V gene has CDR1 SGHTA and CDR2 FQGNSA. Profiling relied on immunoSEQ multiplex PCR, and the TCRdb table lists in-frame clones only, not all of them. The repertoire holds about 350,000 clones, with approximately 84% as singletons. The sequence derives from a woman aged 30 to 39 who had recovered from COVID-19. The specimen sequenced was PBMCs or T cells enriched from blood (not recorded which). The chain couples TRBV7-2 to TRBJ2-7, with 9 nucleotides matching TRBD1. CDR3 loop: CASSLLTGGYEQYF. CDR3 sequence (DNA): TGTGCCAGCAGCTTACTGACAGGGGGTTACGAGCAGTACTTC.